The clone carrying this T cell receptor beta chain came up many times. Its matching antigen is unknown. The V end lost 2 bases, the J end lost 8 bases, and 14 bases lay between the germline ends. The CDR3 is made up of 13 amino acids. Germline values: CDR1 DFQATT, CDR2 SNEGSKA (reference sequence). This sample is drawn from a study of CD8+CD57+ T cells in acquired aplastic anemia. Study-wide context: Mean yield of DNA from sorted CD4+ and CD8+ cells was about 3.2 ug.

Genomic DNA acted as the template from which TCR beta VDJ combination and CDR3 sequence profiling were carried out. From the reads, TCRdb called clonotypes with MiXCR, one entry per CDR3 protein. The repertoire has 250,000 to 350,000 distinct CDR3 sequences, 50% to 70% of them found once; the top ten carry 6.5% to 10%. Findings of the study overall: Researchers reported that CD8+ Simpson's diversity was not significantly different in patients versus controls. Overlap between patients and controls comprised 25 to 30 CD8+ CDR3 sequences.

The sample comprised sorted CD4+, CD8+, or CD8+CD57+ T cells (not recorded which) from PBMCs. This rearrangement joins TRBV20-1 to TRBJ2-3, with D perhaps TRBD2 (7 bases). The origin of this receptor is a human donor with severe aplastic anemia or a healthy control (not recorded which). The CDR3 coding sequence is TGCAGTGCTAGAAAGGGGGGGGCGGCTACGCAGTATTTT. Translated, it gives CSARKGGAATQYF.